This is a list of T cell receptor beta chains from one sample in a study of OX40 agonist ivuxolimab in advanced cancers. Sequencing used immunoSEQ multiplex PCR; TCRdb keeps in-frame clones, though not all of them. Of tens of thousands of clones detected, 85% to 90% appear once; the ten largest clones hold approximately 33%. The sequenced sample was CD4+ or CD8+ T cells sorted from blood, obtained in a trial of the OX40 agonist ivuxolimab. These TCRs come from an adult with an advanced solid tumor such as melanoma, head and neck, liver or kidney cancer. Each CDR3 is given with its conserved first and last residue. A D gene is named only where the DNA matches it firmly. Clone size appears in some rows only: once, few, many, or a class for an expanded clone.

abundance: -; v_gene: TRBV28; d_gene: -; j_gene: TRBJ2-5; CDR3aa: CASRLTGEETQYF; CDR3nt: TGTGCCAGCAGGCTCACAGGCGAGGAGACCCAGTACTTC
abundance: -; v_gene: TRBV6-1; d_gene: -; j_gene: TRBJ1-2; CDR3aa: CASSEKRTSNYGYTF; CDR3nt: TGTGCCAGCAGTGAAAAAAGGACTTCTAACTATGGCTACACCTTC
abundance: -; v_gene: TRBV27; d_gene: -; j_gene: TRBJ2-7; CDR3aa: CASSFDSSYEQYF; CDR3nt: TGTGCCAGCAGTTTCGACAGCTCCTACGAGCAGTACTTC
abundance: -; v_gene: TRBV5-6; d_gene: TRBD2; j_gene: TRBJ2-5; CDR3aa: CASSLIPGGPEETQYF; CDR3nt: TGTGCCAGCAGCTTGATCCCGGGAGGGCCGGAAGAGACCCAGTACTTC
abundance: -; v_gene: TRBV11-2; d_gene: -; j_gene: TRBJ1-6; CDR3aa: CASSPERPGTRSPLHF; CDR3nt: TGTGCCAGCAGCCCCGAGCGTCCAGGAACGAGATCACCCCTCCACTTT
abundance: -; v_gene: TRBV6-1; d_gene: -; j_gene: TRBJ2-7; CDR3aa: CASTPNWGSFYEQYF; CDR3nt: TGTGCCAGCACCCCGAACTGGGGGTCTTTCTACGAGCAGTACTTC
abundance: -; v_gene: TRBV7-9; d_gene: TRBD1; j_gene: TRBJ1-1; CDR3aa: CASSPGQGAPEAFF; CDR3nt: TGTGCCAGCAGCCCGGGACAGGGGGCCCCTGAAGCTTTCTTT
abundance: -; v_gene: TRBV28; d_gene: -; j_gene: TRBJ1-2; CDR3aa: CASSYGTDYGYTF; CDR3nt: TGTGCCAGCAGTTATGGGACGGACTATGGCTACACCTTC
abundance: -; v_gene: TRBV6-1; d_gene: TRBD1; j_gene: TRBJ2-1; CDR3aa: CASSELPTGGVGNEQFF; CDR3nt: TGTGCCAGCAGTGAATTACCTACAGGGGGCGTCGGGAATGAGCAGTTCTTC
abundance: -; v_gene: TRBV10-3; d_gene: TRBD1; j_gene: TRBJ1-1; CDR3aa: CAISPRGQRGGNNEAFF; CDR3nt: TGTGCCATCAGCCCCAGGGGACAAAGAGGGGGCAATAACGAAGCTTTCTTT
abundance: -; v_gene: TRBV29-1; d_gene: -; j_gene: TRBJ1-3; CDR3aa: CSVVKGSGNTIYF; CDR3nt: TGCAGCGTTGTTAAAGGCTCTGGAAACACCATATATTTT
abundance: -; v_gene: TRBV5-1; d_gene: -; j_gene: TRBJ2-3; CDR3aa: CASSLRQDNTDTQYF; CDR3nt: TGCGCCAGCAGCTTGAGGCAGGACAACACAGATACGCAGTATTTT
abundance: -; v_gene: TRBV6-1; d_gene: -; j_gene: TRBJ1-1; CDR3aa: CASQRRDTEAFF; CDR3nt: TGTGCCAGCCAACGACGGGACACTGAAGCTTTCTTT
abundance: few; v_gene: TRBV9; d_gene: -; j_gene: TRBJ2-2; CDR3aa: CASSERQTTGELFF; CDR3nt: TGTGCCAGCAGCGAGAGACAGACCACCGGGGAGCTGTTTTTT
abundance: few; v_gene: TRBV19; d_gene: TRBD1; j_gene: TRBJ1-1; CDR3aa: CASRGWTGDTEAFF; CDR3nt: TGTGCCAGCCGGGGGTGGACAGGGGACACTGAAGCTTTCTTT
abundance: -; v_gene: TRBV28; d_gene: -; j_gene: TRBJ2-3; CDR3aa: CASSASVTGGDTQYF; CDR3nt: TGTGCCAGCAGTGCAAGCGTCACCGGTGGGGATACGCAGTATTTT
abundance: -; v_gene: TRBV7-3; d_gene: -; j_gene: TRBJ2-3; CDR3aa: CASSSHSTDTQYF; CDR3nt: TGTGCCAGCAGCTCCCATAGCACAGATACGCAGTATTTT
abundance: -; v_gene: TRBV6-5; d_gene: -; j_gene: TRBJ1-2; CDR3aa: CASSYLARGDYYGYTF; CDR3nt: TGTGCCAGCAGTTACCTCGCACGGGGGGACTACTATGGCTACACCTTC
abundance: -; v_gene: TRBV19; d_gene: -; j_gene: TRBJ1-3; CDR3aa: CASSIYPGSGNTIYF; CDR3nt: TGTGCCAGTAGTATATATCCGGGATCCGGAAACACCATATATTTT
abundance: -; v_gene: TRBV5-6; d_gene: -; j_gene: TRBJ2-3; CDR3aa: CASSPDPTDTQYF; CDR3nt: TGTGCCAGCAGCCCCGACCCCACAGATACGCAGTATTTT
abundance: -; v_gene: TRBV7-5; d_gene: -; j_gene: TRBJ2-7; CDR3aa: CARSPTRTSGGTYEQYF; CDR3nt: TGTGCCAGAAGCCCCACCCGGACTAGCGGGGGGACCTACGAGCAGTACTTC
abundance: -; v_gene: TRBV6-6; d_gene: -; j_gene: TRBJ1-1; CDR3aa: CASSSQGSTEAFF; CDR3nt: TGTGCCAGCAGTTCCCAGGGGAGCACTGAAGCTTTCTTT
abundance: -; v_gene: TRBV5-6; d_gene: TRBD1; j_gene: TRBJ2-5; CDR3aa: CASSLVGQKYQETQYF; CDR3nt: TGTGCCAGCAGCTTGGTGGGACAGAAGTACCAAGAGACCCAGTACTTC
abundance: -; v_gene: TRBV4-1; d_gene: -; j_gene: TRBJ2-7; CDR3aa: CASSPVLRLGEVWEQYF; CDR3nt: TGCGCCAGCAGCCCGGTTTTGAGACTAGGGGAAGTTTGGGAGCAGTACTTC
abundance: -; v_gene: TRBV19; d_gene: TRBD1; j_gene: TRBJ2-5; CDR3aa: CASRQGPETQYF; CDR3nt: TGTGCCAGTAGACAGGGGCCAGAGACCCAGTACTTC
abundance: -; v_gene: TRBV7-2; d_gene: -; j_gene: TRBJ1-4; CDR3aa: CASSLTRGDEKLFF; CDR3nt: TGTGCCAGCAGCTTAACCAGGGGCGATGAAAAACTGTTTTTT
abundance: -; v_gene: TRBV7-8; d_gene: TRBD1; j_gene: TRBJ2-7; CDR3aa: CASSLEWDRGYEQYF; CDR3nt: TGTGCCAGCAGCTTAGAATGGGACAGGGGATACGAGCAGTACTTC